These 28 T cell receptor beta chains were sequenced from one sample in a study of blood T cells in healthy people across ages. A sample-barcoded 5' primer and a J-beta primer mix were used in a second PCR of about 6 to 12 cycles. TCRdb processed the 5' RACE reads anew with MiXCR; each CDR3 protein has one entry. The sample shows more than 650,000 distinct CDR3 sequences, 40% to 65% of them seen only once. Input material: blood. The receptors were gathered from a man aged 80 or over in good health.

The chain links TRBV28 to TRBJ2-7; D may be TRBD2 (7 bases). CDR1 and CDR2 (germline): MDHEN, SYDVKM. The V end lost 7 bases, the J end lost 4 bases, and 20 bases lay between the germline ends. The CDR3 length is 15 residues. The CDR3 reads CASTTSGGPWYEQYF. CDR3 nucleotide sequence: TGTGCCAGCACCACCTCCGGGGGGCCGTGGTACGAGCAGTACTTC.

The rearrangement links TRBV11-1 to TRBJ2-2, with D maybe TRBD2 (5 bases). The CDR3 extends over 16 amino acids. Trimming took off 0 bases at V and 2 bases at J, with 10 bases between the two ends. Germline V CDR1 and CDR2: SGHAT, FQDESV (reference sequence). CDR3: CASSLARTFNTGELFF. The DNA of the CDR3 is TGTGCCAGCAGCTTAGCGAGGACTTTTAACACCGGGGAGCTGTTTTTT.

This clonotype has only one observation. The chain combines TRBV4-1 with TRBJ2-5; no clear D. The germline V gene has CDR1 MGHRA and CDR2 YSYEKL. Trimming took 4 bases from V and 5 from J, leaving 11 bases between them. The CDR3 spans 13 residues. The CDR3 sequence is CASSLTVSETQYF. In DNA form, the CDR3 reads TGCGCCAGCAGCCTTACCGTCTCGGAGACCCAGTACTTC.

This sequence joins TRBV5-1 and TRBJ2-5; D might be TRBD2 (6 bases). Germline loops: CDR1 SGHRS, CDR2 YFSETQ. V lost 3 bases and J 4 bases, leaving 13 bases between the germline ends. The CDR3 covers 14 residues. The CDR3 sequence is CASSWGGEGETQYF. The CDR3 DNA reads TGCGCCAGCAGCTGGGGCGGGGAAGGAGAGACCCAGTACTTC.

This clonotype was counted once. One junction end does not reproduce the germline sequence, and a read error may be involved. The rearrangement uses TRBV12-3 or TRBV12-4 and TRBJ1-5, with D possibly being TRBD1 (5 bases). The CDR3 is made up of 14 amino acids. The CDR3 region is CVSSISGHGQPQHF. The CDR3 bases are TGTGTCAGCAGCATTTCAGGGCACGGTCAGCCCCAGCATTTT.

V gene TRBV24-1 combines with J gene TRBJ2-3; the match to TRBD2 covers 12 bases. Trimming removed 6 bases from V and 5 bases from J; junction bases left unmatched: 11. This CDR3 has 17 residues. The germline CDR1 and CDR2 sequences are KGHDR and SFDVKD. The CDR3 sequence: CATSSTSGSPVGDTQYF. The DNA for the CDR3 is TGTGCCACCAGTTCGACTAGCGGGAGCCCCGTAGGAGATACGCAGTATTTT.

This chain uses TRBV7-3 with TRBJ1-2, with D tentatively TRBD1 (5 bases). Germline values: CDR1 SGHTA, CDR2 FQGTGA. V lost 8 bases, J lost 4 bases, and 14 bases lay in between. The length of the CDR3 is 13 residues. The CDR3 DNA sequence: TGTGCCAGCGGAAGGGGAACAGCCTATGGCTACACCTTC. The encoded protein is CASGRGTAYGYTF.

The rearrangement joins TRBV20-1 to TRBJ2-1; 15 bases align to TRBD2. Losses at the gene ends were 4 bases for V and 0 bases for J; bases not matched to a gene: 13. In germline, CDR1 is DFQATT, CDR2 SNEGSKA (reference sequence). The length of the CDR3 is 20 residues. As DNA, the CDR3 is TGCAGTGCTAACCTTGGGACTAGCGGGAGGTATTACAGCTCCTACAATGAGCAGTTCTTC. It yields the protein CSANLGTSGRYYSSYNEQFF.

This clonotype was detected only a few times. The J gene is TRBJ2-7, the V gene TRBV12-3 or TRBV12-4; the D is unclear. The CDR3 is made up of 11 amino acids. Trimming left V 6 bases short and J 12 bases short, with 15 bases between. The CDR3 coding sequence is TGTGCCAGCAGCGCCCCCGGTGGGTTGTACTTC. It specifies CASSAPGGLYF.

The rearrangement joins TRBV29-1 to TRBJ2-7, with TRBD1 identical over 7 bases. The CDR3 contains 15 residues. V was pared by 2 bases and J by 3 bases, with 10 bases of the junction left unmatched. Germline-derived CDR1 and CDR2 are SQVTM and ANQGSEA. CDR3 in amino acids: CSVEFRGQTDYEQYF. The CDR3 nucleotides read TGCAGCGTTGAATTCCGGGGACAGACAGACTACGAGCAGTACTTC.

The gene calls are TRBV7-2 and TRBJ2-5; 7 positions match TRBD2. The J segment lost 7 bases and the V segment lost 2 bases, leaving 13 bases of the junction unmatched. Germline V gene data show CDR1 as SGHTA and CDR2 as FQGNSA. The CDR3 length is 16 residues. The CDR3 loop is CASSLSAGDPYGTQYF. CDR3 nucleotide sequence: TGTGCCAGCAGCTTAAGCGCGGGAGACCCATATGGGACCCAGTACTTC.

This clonotype was seen many times. It may be a read error: a sequence one base away is much more abundant. This sequence joins TRBV7-2 and TRBJ1-2; no definite D call. CDR1 and CDR2 (germline): SGHTA, FQGNSA. The length of the CDR3 is 14 residues. The CDR3 sequence: CASSVAWAVNGYTF. Written as DNA, the CDR3 is TGTGCCAGCAGCGTAGCTTGGGCAGTCAATGGCTACACCTTC.

The chain combines TRBV7-9 with TRBJ2-7, with 8 bases aligning to TRBD1. The V gene end was trimmed by 5 bases and the J gene end by 0 bases; junction bases not matched to a gene: 6. CDR1 and CDR2 from the germline V gene are SEHNR and FQNEAQ (reference sequence). The CDR3 length is 15 residues. The CDR3 DNA is TGTGCCAGCAGCAACCGGGACAGGCTCTCCTACGAGCAGTACTTC. Translated: CASSNRDRLSYEQYF.

The chain has TRBV7-2 and TRBJ2-7, with TRBD1 matching over 11 bases. Germline CDR1 and CDR2: SGHTA and FQGNSA. V was pared by 5 bases and J by 5 bases, with 8 bases of the junction left unmatched. The CDR3 consists of 15 residues. The CDR3 reads CASSLKGQGVNEQYF. DNA of the CDR3: TGTGCCAGCAGCCTCAAGGGACAGGGGGTAAACGAGCAGTACTTC. Full variable domain (outside the CDR3, taken from reference TRBV7-2 and TRBJ2-7): GAGVSQSPSNKVTEKGKDVELRCDPISGHTALYWYRQSLGQGLEFLIYFQGNSAPDKSGLPSDRFSAERTGGSVSTLTIQRTQQEDSAVYLCASSLKGQGVNEQYFGPGTRLTVT.

The chain carries TRBV4-1 and TRBJ2-1; 9 bases line up with TRBD2. V lost 4 bases and J lost 4; bases outside the gene matches: 11. Germline values: CDR1 MGHRA, CDR2 YSYEKL. This CDR3 has 17 amino acids. CDR3 sequence (DNA): TGCGCCAGCAGCCTATACGCGGCGGGAGGGGCGTACAATGAGCAGTTCTTC. Its protein is CASSLYAAGGAYNEQFF.

There are a few counts of this clonotype. This chain joins TRBV4-1 and TRBJ1-1; D not resolved. The CDR3 sequence is 13 residues long. V was trimmed by 6 bases and J by 0 bases, leaving 8 bases between them. Germline assignment: CDR1 MGHRA and CDR2 YSYEKL. The CDR3 loop is CASRGFMNTEAFF. CDR3 DNA sequence: TGCGCCAGCAGGGGGTTTATGAACACTGAAGCTTTCTTT.

V usage is TRBV5-1 and J usage is TRBJ2-1; 10 bases align to TRBD1. After removal of 4 bases from V and 8 bases from J, the junction contained 9 bases not matched to a gene. Germline V gene lookup returns CDR1 SGHRS and CDR2 YFSETQ. This CDR3 region has 15 residues. The CDR3 reads CASSRGGTGVHEQFF. As DNA, the CDR3 is TGCGCCAGCAGCCGGGGCGGGACAGGGGTCCATGAGCAGTTCTTC.

This rearrangement joins TRBV28 to TRBJ2-3, with TRBD2 as a possible D gene (5 bases). CDR1 and CDR2 (germline): MDHEN, SYDVKM. Trimming shortened V by 7 bases and J by 5 bases, and 16 bases separated the two germline ends. The CDR3 is 14 residues long. The CDR3 bases are TGTGCCAGCACCTTACCAGGAGGAAGAGATACGCAGTATTTT. This encodes CASTLPGGRDTQYF.

The V call is TRBV20-1, the J call TRBJ2-3, with 11 bases lining up with TRBD1. V trimming: 3 bases; J trimming: 1 base; junction bases outside the gene matches: 3. The V gene's germline CDR1 is DFQATT and CDR2 SNEGSKA (reference sequence). This CDR3 is 15 amino acids long. CDR3 bases: TGCAGTGCTAGCGGACAGGGGGCTGGCACAGATACGCAGTATTTT. Protein product: CSASGQGAGTDTQYF.

Points on this clonotype: A read error may produce the germline difference seen at one junction end. The chain recombines TRBV4-2 with TRBJ2-5; 10 nucleotides align to TRBD2. The DNA matches TRBJ2-7 better at its end, which makes the J call doubtful. This CDR3 has 15 residues. The germline gives CDR1 LGHNA, CDR2 YNFKEQ. The CDR3 DNA follows: TGTGCCGGCAGCCCCGAAAGCCTAGCGGGAGACGAGCAGTACTTC. It encodes CAGSPESLAGDEQYF.

This clonotype was found a few times. The chain combines TRBV18 with TRBJ2-1; 7 positions match TRBD2. Germline V gene data show CDR1 as KGHSH and CDR2 as LQKENI. The CDR3 extends over 16 amino acids. V lost 3 bases to trimming and J lost 7 bases; unmatched junction nucleotides: 12. CDR3 DNA sequence: TGTGCCAGCTCACCTATAGGACTGGGGGGGAAGAATGAGCAGTTCTTC. The encoded protein is CASSPIGLGGKNEQFF.

Of note for this clonotype: One junction end disagrees with the germline gene, perhaps due to a read error. The chain has TRBV18 and TRBJ2-7; 11 nucleotides align to TRBD2. The J call could be wrong; TRBJ2-4 is a better fit for the DNA end. Germline CDR1 reads KGHSH; CDR2 reads LQKENI. The CDR3 contains 18 residues. Written as DNA, the CDR3 is TGCGCCAGCTCACCACTCGGGACTAGCGGTTTAGCCAAAAACATTCAGTACTTC. This codes for CASSPLGTSGLAKNIQYF.

This clonotype occurred a few times. The chain joins TRBV9 to TRBJ2-7; D may be TRBD2 (6 bases). Looked up from germline, CDR1 is SGDLS and CDR2 is YYNGEE. This CDR3 has 16 amino acids. Trimming shortened V by 0 bases and J by 1 base, and 14 bases separated the two germline ends. CDR3 sequence reads: CASSVGTGSLSYEQYF. CDR3 nucleotide sequence: TGTGCCAGCAGCGTAGGGACCGGGAGTCTATCCTACGAGCAGTACTTC.

The chain joins TRBV7-9 to TRBJ2-5, with D perhaps matching TRBD1 (6 bases). V dropped 2 bases and J dropped 3 bases, with 16 bases sitting between them. CDR1 and CDR2 from the germline V gene are SEHNR and FQNEAQ (reference sequence). CDR3 size: 16 residues. The CDR3 loop is CASSLPDSYYEETQYF. The CDR3 region has the DNA TGTGCCAGCAGCTTACCGGACAGTTATTACGAAGAGACCCAGTACTTC.

The chain carries TRBV20-1 and TRBJ2-1; D gene unclear. The CDR3 contains 14 residues. The V gene lost 0 bases and the J gene lost 3 bases, with 9 bases spanning the gap. The germline V gene encodes CDR1 DFQATT and CDR2 SNEGSKA (reference sequence). The CDR3 protein is CSARDLANYNEQFF. The CDR3 DNA reads TGCAGTGCTAGAGATTTAGCCAACTACAATGAGCAGTTCTTC.

The V gene is TRBV15, the J gene TRBJ2-1, with D possibly matching TRBD2 (5 bases). The CDR3 spans 16 residues. Germline V CDR1 and CDR2: LNHNV, YYDKDF (reference sequence). With 0 bases removed from V and 7 bases from J, the gap between germline ends came to 16 bases. This chain's CDR3 is CATSRDQPGIENEQFF. The CDR3 DNA sequence: TGTGCCACCAGCAGAGACCAACCGGGAATCGAGAATGAGCAGTTCTTC.

The rearrangement uses TRBV6-5 and TRBJ1-1; 8 bases match TRBD1. This CDR3 has 17 amino acids. With V trimmed by 5 bases and J by 1 base, 12 bases remained unmatched. In germline, CDR1 is MNHEY, CDR2 SVGAGI. The CDR3 loop reads CASSNLWTGRRNTEAFF. The CDR3 nucleotides are TGTGCCAGCAGTAACCTCTGGACAGGGCGAAGGAACACTGAAGCTTTCTTT.

J is TRBJ1-4 and V is TRBV11-2; D ambiguous. Germline V CDR1 and CDR2: SGHAT, FQNNGV. This CDR3 contains 14 residues. Trimming cost V 5 bases and J 8 bases, with 15 bases left between them. The CDR3 protein is CASSLEPGREKLFF. The CDR3 region has the DNA TGTGCCAGCAGCCTGGAACCGGGCCGGGAAAAACTGTTTTTT. Using reference TRBV11-2 and TRBJ1-4 for the parts outside the CDR3, the full variable domain is EAGVAQSPRYKIIEKRQSVAFWCNPISGHATLYWYQQILGQGPKLLIQFQNNGVVDDSQLPKDRFSAERLKGVDSTLKIQPAKLEDSAVYLCASSLEPGREKLFFGSGTQLSVL.